This T cell receptor (beta chain) was identified in a study of cytomegalovirus exposure and HLA in healthy donors. Findings and caveats of the study: A later analysis linked a missense DCLRE1C variant to TCR beta V- and J-gene trimming.

Of note for this clone: Its antigen remains unknown.

The CDR3 runs 13 residues. Per the germline V gene, CDR1 is SGHTS and CDR2 is YDEGEE. V shed 5 bases and J 6 bases; nucleotides not matched to a gene: 7. In the PCR, 60 Vbeta and 13 Jbeta primers were used. Using immunoSEQ multiplex PCR, the repertoire was profiled, and TCRdb retains in-frame clones only, with some absent. This table has some 130,000 clones, approximately 61% appearing once. The sequenced sample consisted of PBMCs. The chain employs TRBV5-8 and TRBJ1-2, with 7 bases that match TRBD1. This receptor was taken from a human donor in good health. The CDR3, as DNA: TGTGCCAGCAGTTCTGACAGGGTCCATGGCTACACCTTC. It codes for CASSSDRVHGYTF.